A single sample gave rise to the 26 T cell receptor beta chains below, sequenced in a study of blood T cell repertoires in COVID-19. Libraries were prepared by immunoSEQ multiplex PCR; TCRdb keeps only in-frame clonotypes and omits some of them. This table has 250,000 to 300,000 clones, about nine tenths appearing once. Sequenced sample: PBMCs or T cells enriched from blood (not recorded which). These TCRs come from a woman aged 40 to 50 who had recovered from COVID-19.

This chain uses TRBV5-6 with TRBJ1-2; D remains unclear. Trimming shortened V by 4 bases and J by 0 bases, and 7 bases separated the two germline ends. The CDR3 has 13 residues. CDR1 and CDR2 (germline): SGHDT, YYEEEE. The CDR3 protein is CASSPTANYGYTF. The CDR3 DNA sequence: TGTGCCAGCAGCCCCACAGCTAACTATGGCTACACCTTC. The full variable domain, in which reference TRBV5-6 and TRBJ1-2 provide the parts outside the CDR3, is DAGVTQSPTHLIKTRGQQVTLRCSPKSGHDTVSWYQQALGQGPQFIFQYYEEEERQRGNFPDRFSGHQFPNYSSELNVNALLLGDSALYLCASSPTANYGYTFGSGTRLTVV.

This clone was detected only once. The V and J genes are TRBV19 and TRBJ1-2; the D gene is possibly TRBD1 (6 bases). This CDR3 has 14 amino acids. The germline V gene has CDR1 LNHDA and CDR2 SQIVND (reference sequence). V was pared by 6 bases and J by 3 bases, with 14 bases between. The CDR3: CASSWGPVDYGYTF. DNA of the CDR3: TGTGCCAGTAGCTGGGGGCCGGTCGACTATGGCTACACCTTC.

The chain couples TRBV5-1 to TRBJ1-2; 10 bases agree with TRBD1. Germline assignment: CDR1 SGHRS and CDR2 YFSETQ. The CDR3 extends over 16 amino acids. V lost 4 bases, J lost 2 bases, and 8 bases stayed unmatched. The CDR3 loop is CASSQIGTGVNYGYTF. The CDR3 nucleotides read TGCGCCAGCAGCCAAATCGGGACAGGGGTGAACTATGGCTACACCTTC.

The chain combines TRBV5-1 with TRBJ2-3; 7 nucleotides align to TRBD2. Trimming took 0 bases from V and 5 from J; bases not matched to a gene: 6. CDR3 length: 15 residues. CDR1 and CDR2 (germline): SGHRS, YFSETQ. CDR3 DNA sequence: TGCGCCAGCAGCTTGGTCGCGGGAGTCGGAGATACGCAGTATTTT. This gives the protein CASSLVAGVGDTQYF.

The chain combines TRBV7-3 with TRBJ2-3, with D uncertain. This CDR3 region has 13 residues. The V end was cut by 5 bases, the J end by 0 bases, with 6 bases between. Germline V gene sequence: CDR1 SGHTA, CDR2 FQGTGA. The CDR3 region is CASSTGSTDTQYF. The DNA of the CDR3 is TGTGCCAGCAGCACTGGTAGCACAGATACGCAGTATTTT.

In nucleotides, the CDR3 is TGTGCCAGCAGCTTCCGACAGCTATCTCCCTCTGGGGCCAACGTCCTGACTTTC. Translation: CASSFRQLSPSGANVLTF. J is TRBJ2-6 and V is TRBV5-6, with a possible D match to TRBD1 (5 bases). CDR1 is SGHDT, CDR2 YYEEEE, per germline. The CDR3 covers 18 residues. Trimming took off 2 bases at V and 0 bases at J, with 15 bases between the two ends.

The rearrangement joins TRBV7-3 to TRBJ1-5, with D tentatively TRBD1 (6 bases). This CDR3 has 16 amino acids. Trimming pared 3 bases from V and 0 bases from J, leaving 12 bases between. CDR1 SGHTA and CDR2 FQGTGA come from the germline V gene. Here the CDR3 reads CASSLNRDLSNQPQHF. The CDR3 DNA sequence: TGTGCCAGCAGCTTGAACAGGGATCTTAGCAATCAGCCCCAGCATTTT.

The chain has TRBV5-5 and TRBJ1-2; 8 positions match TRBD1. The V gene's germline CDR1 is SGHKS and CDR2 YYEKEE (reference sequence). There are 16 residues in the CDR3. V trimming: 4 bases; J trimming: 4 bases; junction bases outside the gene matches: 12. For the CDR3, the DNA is TGTGCCAGCAGCCCCTTGGGTAGACAGGGGACCTATGGCTACACCTTC. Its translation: CASSPLGRQGTYGYTF.

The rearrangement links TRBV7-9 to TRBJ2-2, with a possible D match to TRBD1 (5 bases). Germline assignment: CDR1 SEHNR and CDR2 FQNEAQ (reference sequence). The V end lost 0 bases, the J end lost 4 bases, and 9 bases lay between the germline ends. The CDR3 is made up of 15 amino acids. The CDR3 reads CASSLARAGTGELFF. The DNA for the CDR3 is TGTGCCAGCAGCTTAGCCAGGGCCGGCACCGGGGAGCTGTTTTTT.

CDR3 amino acids: CASSFPGGSGNYGYTF. CDR3 coding DNA: TGCGCCAGCAGCTTTCCTGGAGGATCCGGTAACTATGGCTACACCTTC. V is TRBV5-1 and J is TRBJ1-2; D gene ambiguous. Germline CDR1 and CDR2: SGHRS and YFSETQ. The V gene lost 2 bases and the J gene lost 1 base, with 15 bases spanning the gap. This CDR3 is 16 amino acids long.

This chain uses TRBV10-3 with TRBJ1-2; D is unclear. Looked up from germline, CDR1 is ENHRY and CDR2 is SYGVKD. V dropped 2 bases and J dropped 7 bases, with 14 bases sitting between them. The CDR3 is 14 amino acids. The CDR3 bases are TGTGCCATCAGTGAGAATGAGGTCGCTTCTGGCTACACCTTC. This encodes CAISENEVASGYTF.

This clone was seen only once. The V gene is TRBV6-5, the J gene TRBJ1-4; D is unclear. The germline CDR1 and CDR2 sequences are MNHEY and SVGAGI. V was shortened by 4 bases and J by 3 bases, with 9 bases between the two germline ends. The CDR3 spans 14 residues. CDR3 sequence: CASSSNSPNEKLFF. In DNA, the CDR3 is TGTGCCAGCAGTTCCAACAGTCCTAATGAAAAACTGTTTTTT.

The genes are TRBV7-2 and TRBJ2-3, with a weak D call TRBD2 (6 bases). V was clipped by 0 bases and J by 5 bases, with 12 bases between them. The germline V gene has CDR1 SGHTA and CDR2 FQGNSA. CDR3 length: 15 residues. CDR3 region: CASSLAGGRGDTQYF. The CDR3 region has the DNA TGTGCCAGCAGCTTAGCGGGAGGACGTGGAGATACGCAGTATTTT.

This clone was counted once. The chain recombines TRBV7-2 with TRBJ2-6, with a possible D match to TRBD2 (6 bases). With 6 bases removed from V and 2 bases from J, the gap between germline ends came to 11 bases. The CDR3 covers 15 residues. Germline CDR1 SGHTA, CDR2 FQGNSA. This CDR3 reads CASRGREAGANVLTF. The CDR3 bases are TGTGCCAGCAGGGGCAGGGAGGCTGGGGCCAACGTCCTGACTTTC. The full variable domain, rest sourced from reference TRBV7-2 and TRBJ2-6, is GAGVSQSPSNKVTEKGKDVELRCDPISGHTALYWYRQSLGQGLEFLIYFQGNSAPDKSGLPSDRFSAERTGGSVSTLTIQRTQQEDSAVYLCASRGREAGANVLTFGAGSRLTVL.

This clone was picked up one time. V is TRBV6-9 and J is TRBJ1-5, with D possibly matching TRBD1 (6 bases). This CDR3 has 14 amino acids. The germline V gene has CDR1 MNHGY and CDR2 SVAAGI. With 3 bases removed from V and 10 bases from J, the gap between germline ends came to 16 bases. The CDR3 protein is CASSYARGKDPQHF. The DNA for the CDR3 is TGTGCCAGCAGTTACGCGAGGGGGAAAGATCCCCAGCATTTT.

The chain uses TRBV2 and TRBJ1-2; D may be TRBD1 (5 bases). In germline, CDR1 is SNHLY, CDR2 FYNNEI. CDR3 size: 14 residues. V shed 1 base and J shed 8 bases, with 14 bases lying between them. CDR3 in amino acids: CASSEERGLGGYTF. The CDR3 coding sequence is TGTGCCAGCAGTGAAGAAAGGGGCCTGGGAGGCTACACCTTC.

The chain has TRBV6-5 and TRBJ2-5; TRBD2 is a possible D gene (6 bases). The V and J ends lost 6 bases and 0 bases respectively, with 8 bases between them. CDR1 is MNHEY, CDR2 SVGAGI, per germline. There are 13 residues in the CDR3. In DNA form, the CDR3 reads TGTGCCAGCAGGACTAGAAACCAAGAGACCCAGTACTTC. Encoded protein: CASRTRNQETQYF.

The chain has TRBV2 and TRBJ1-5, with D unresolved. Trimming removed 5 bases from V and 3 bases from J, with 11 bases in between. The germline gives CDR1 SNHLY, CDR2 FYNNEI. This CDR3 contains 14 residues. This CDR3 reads CASSPGSPNQPQHF. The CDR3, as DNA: TGTGCCAGCAGTCCGGGGTCACCCAATCAGCCCCAGCATTTT.

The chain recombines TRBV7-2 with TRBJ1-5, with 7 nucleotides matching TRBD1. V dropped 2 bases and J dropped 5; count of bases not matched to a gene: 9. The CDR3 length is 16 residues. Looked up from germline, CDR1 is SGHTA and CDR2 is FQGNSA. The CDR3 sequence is CASSLKTGANHQPQHF. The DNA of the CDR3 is TGTGCCAGCAGCTTAAAAACAGGGGCAAATCATCAGCCCCAGCATTTT.

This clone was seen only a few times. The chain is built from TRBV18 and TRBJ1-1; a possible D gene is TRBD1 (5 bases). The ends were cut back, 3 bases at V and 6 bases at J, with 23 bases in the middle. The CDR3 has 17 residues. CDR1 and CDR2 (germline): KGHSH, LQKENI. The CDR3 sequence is CASSPPMGLGGEAEAFF. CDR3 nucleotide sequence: TGTGCCAGCTCACCTCCAATGGGTCTCGGGGGAGAGGCTGAAGCTTTCTTT.

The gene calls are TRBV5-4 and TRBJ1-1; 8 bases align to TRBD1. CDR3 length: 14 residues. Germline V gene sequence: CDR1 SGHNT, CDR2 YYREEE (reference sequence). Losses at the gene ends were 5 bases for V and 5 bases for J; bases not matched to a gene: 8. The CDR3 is CASSFQGAGTEAFF. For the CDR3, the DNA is TGTGCCAGCAGTTTCCAGGGGGCTGGGACTGAAGCTTTCTTT.

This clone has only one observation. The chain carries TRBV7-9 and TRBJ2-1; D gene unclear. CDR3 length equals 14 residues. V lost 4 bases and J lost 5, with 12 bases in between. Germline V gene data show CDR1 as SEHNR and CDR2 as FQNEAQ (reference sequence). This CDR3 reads CASSSLSNNNEQFF. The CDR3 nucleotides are TGTGCCAGCAGCTCCTTGAGTAATAACAATGAGCAGTTCTTC.

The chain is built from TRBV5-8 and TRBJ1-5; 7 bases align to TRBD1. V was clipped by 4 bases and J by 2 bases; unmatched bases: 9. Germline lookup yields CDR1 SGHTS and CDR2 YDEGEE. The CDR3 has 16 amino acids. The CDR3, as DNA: TGTGCCAGCAGCCCACCACGAGGGACAGGCAATCAGCCCCAGCATTTT. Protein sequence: CASSPPRGTGNQPQHF. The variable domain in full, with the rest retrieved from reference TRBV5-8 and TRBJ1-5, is EAGVTQSPTHLIKTRGQQATLRCSPISGHTSVYWYQQALGLGLQFLLWYDEGEERNRGNFPPRFSGRQFPNYSSELNVNALELEDSALYLCASSPPRGTGNQPQHFGDGTRLSIL.

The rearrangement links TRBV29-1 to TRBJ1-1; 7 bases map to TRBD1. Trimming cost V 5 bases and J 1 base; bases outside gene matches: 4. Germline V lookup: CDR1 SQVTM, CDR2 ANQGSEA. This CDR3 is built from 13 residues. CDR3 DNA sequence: TGCAGCGTTAAAAACAGGGGGAACACTGAAGCTTTCTTT. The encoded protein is CSVKNRGNTEAFF.

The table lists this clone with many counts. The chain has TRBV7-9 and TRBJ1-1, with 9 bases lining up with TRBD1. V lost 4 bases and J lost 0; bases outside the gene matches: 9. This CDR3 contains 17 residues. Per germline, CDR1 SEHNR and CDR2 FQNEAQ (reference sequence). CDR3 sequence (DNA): TGTGCCAGCAGCTCGGTCCCGGGACAGGGATTGAACACTGAAGCTTTCTTT. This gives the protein CASSSVPGQGLNTEAFF.

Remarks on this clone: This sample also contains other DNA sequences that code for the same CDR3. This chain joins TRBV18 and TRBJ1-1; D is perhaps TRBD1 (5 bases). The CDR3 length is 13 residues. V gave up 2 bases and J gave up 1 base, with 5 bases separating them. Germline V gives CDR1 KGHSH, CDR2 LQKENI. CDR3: CASSPRGNTEAFF. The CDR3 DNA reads TGTGCCAGCTCACCAAGGGGGAACACTGAAGCTTTCTTT.